These 31 T cell receptor beta chains share one sample of origin, sequenced in a study of blood T cell repertoires in COVID-19. TCRdb keeps only in-frame clones here, not all; method: immunoSEQ multiplex PCR. Of over 200,000 clones in the sample, 75% to 90% were seen once. Material: peripheral blood. The receptors derive from a human donor in a cohort sampled during active COVID-19.

The table lists this clone with a few counts. The V call is TRBV7-2, the J call TRBJ1-2; D is ambiguous. The CDR3 is made up of 14 amino acids. Germline V gene sequence: CDR1 SGHTA, CDR2 FQGNSA. V lost 2 bases and J 1 base, leaving 8 bases between the germline ends. CDR3 in DNA: TGTGCCAGCAGCTTAAACGGACTTAACTATGGCTACACCTTC. It is translated as CASSLNGLNYGYTF.

This chain connects TRBV4-3 to TRBJ2-2; a weak D match, TRBD1 (5 bases). Germline CDR1 is LGHNA and CDR2 is YSLEER. Trimming took off 0 bases at V and 4 bases at J, with 15 bases between the two ends. The CDR3 spans 17 residues. CDR3 residues: CASSQDGFDRPTGELFF. The CDR3 region has the DNA TGCGCCAGCAGCCAAGATGGTTTTGACAGACCCACCGGGGAGCTGTTTTTT.

This chain connects TRBV11-2 to TRBJ1-1, with no clear D. Germline V CDR1 and CDR2: SGHAT, FQNNGV. Trimming removed 7 bases from V and 5 bases from J, with 11 bases in between. The CDR3 sequence is 12 residues long. The CDR3 DNA is TGTGCCAGCACCCAACGGGTAACTGAAGCTTTCTTT. The encoded protein is CASTQRVTEAFF.

CDR3 amino acids: CASSFGLLAGNQETQYF. The CDR3 DNA reads as TGCGCCAGCAGCTTCGGACTACTAGCGGGAAACCAAGAGACCCAGTACTTC. This chain joins TRBV5-1 and TRBJ2-5, with TRBD2 matching 10 bases. The CDR3 sequence is 17 residues long. The V segment lost 2 bases and the J segment 0 bases; nucleotides outside the gene matches: 7. Germline V gives CDR1 SGHRS, CDR2 YFSETQ.

The chain links TRBV5-6 to TRBJ2-1; D not resolved. The V gene's germline CDR1 is SGHDT and CDR2 YYEEEE. V lost 0 bases and J lost 4, with 11 bases in between. The CDR3 contains 15 residues. In nucleotides, the CDR3 is TGTGCCAGCAGCTTGGGCAGAACCTTTTACAATGAGCAGTTCTTC. Amino acids: CASSLGRTFYNEQFF.

This chain connects TRBV18 to TRBJ2-7, with a weak D call TRBD2 (5 bases). V dropped 4 bases and J dropped 3 bases, with 13 bases sitting between them. The CDR3 covers 14 residues. Germline V gene sequence: CDR1 KGHSH, CDR2 LQKENI. CDR3 loop: CASSLPGINYEQYF. CDR3 sequence (DNA): TGTGCCAGCTCACTCCCCGGGATTAACTACGAGCAGTACTTC.

Of note for this clone: In the same sample, other DNA sequences code for this CDR3. The rearrangement uses TRBV11-3 and TRBJ2-2; 9 positions match TRBD1. Germline CDR1 reads SGHNT; CDR2 reads YENEEA. The CDR3 is 14 residues long. V lost 4 bases to trimming and J lost 4 bases; unmatched junction nucleotides: 1. CDR3 bases: TGTGCCAGCAGCTCGGGACAGGGCACCGGGGAGCTGTTTTTT. Protein: CASSSGQGTGELFF. Full variable domain (remainder filled in from reference TRBV11-3 and TRBJ2-2): EAGVVQSPRYKIIEKKQPVAFWCNPISGHNTLYWYLQNLGQGPELLIRYENEEAVDDSQLPKDRFSAERLKGVDSTLKIQPAELGDSAVYLCASSSGQGTGELFFGEGSRLTVL.

This clone was seen only a few times. The chain couples TRBV7-3 to TRBJ2-7, with 8 bases identical to TRBD1. The ends lost 2 bases at V and 5 bases at J; junction bases unmatched: 8. The CDR3 spans 15 residues. The V gene's germline CDR1 is SGHTA and CDR2 FQGTGA. As DNA, the CDR3 is TGTGCCAGCAGCTTACGACAGGGGAAAATTCACGAGCAGTACTTC. It specifies CASSLRQGKIHEQYF. Filled out from reference TRBV7-3 and TRBJ2-7, the complete variable domain reads GAGVSQTPSNKVTEKGKYVELRCDPISGHTALYWYRQSLGQGPEFLIYFQGTGAADDSGLPNDRFFAVRPEGSVSTLKIQRTERGDSAVYLCASSLRQGKIHEQYFGPGTRLTVT.

This rearrangement joins TRBV27 to TRBJ1-2; D is uncertain. CDR1 and CDR2 (germline): MNHEY, SMNVEV (reference sequence). V dropped 5 bases and J dropped 3 bases, with 22 bases sitting between them. This CDR3 comprises 17 residues. CDR3 protein: CASSLSAVGGQYYGYTF. The CDR3 nucleotides read TGTGCCAGCAGTCTTTCTGCGGTTGGAGGGCAATACTATGGCTACACCTTC.

The gene calls are TRBV2 and TRBJ1-6; D gene ambiguous. The CDR3 extends over 19 amino acids. Trimming shortened V by 0 bases and J by 0 bases, and 15 bases separated the two germline ends. Germline CDR1 is SNHLY and CDR2 is FYNNEI. This CDR3 reads CASSEALLSRLSYNSPLHF. The CDR3 nucleotides are TGTGCCAGCAGTGAAGCGCTTCTGAGCAGGCTCTCCTATAATTCACCCCTCCACTTT.

This clone was recorded a few times. The chain links TRBV15 to TRBJ2-7, with a weak D call TRBD2 (6 bases). V dropped 5 bases and J dropped 6 bases, with 14 bases sitting between them. Germline V gene data show CDR1 as LNHNV and CDR2 as YYDKDF (reference sequence). The CDR3 contains 13 residues. Written as DNA, the CDR3 is TGTGCCACCAGCTTCGGGGGTAGGGGCGAGCAGTACTTC. This translates into CATSFGGRGEQYF.

The chain joins TRBV19 to TRBJ1-3; TRBD1 is a possible D gene (6 bases). The V end was cut by 0 bases, the J end by 9 bases, with 15 bases between. The CDR3 runs 15 residues. Germline V lookup: CDR1 LNHDA, CDR2 SQIVND (reference sequence). CDR3 DNA: TGTGCCAGTAGTATAGAAAAGGACAGCCTAGCCACCATATATTTT. This gives the protein CASSIEKDSLATIYF.

The table lists this clone with a count of one. Other DNA sequences of this sample code for an identical CDR3. The V gene is TRBV6-5, the J gene TRBJ1-5; perhaps TRBD1 as D (6 bases). With 0 bases removed from V and 3 bases from J, the gap between germline ends came to 12 bases. This CDR3 comprises 16 residues. CDR1 and CDR2 from the germline V gene are MNHEY and SVGAGI. For the CDR3, the DNA is TGTGCCAGCAGTTACTCGGGTCAGGGGAACAATCAGCCCCAGCATTTT. This encodes CASSYSGQGNNQPQHF.

The J gene is TRBJ2-1, the V gene TRBV5-1, with D hard to call. The germline V gene encodes CDR1 SGHRS and CDR2 YFSETQ. This CDR3 is 16 amino acids long. Trimming removed 1 base at V and 4 bases at J, with 15 bases between. The CDR3: CASSLKRSPEYNEQFF. The CDR3, as DNA: TGCGCCAGCAGCTTGAAGAGGTCCCCAGAGTACAATGAGCAGTTCTTC. Using reference TRBV5-1 and TRBJ2-1 for the parts outside the CDR3, the full variable domain is KAGVTQTPRYLIKTRGQQVTLSCSPISGHRSVSWYQQTPGQGLQFLFEYFSETQRNKGNFPGRFSGRQFSNSRSEMNVSTLELGDSALYLCASSLKRSPEYNEQFFGPGTRLTVL.

There are a few counts of this clone. The V gene is TRBV6-2 or TRBV6-3, the J gene TRBJ2-3; TRBD2 matches 10 bases. There are 18 residues in the CDR3. Losses at the gene ends were 0 bases for V and 0 bases for J; bases not matched to a gene: 6. Looked up from germline, CDR1 is MNHEY and CDR2 is SVGEGT. CDR3 DNA sequence: TGTGCCAGCAGTTACTCTTCTAGCGGGAGCATAAGCACAGATACGCAGTATTTT. Translating gives CASSYSSSGSISTDTQYF.

J is TRBJ2-3 and V is TRBV19; 13 bases agree with TRBD2. The CDR3 is 17 amino acids. V lost 2 bases, J lost 4 bases, and 6 bases stayed unmatched. The germline V gene encodes CDR1 LNHDA and CDR2 SQIVND (reference sequence). The CDR3 bases are TGTGCCAGTAGTATACTACTAGCGGGAGGGCCGTCAGATACGCAGTATTTT. Amino acid sequence: CASSILLAGGPSDTQYF.

This chain joins TRBV4-2 and TRBJ2-3, with 8 bases fitting TRBD2. J lost 4 bases, V lost 8 bases, and 8 bases had no gene match. CDR3 length: 14 amino acids. The germline V gene has CDR1 LGHNA and CDR2 YNFKEQ. For the CDR3, the DNA is TGTGCCAGCGGAAAGCGGGAGACCGCAGATACGCAGTATTTT. Translating it yields CASGKRETADTQYF.

Regarding this clone: Other DNA sequences from this sample encode an identical CDR3 as well. The chain employs TRBV18 and TRBJ1-2, with a weak D call TRBD1 (5 bases). This CDR3 region has 13 residues. The V end lost 3 bases, the J end lost 3 bases, and 8 bases lay between the germline ends. Germline V lookup: CDR1 KGHSH, CDR2 LQKENI. CDR3 sequence: CASSPRGDYGYTF. CDR3 nucleotides: TGTGCCAGCTCACCCCGGGGGGACTATGGCTACACCTTC.

J is TRBJ2-7 and V is TRBV6-6, with 8 bases matching TRBD1. This CDR3 has 14 residues. V trimming: 8 bases; J trimming: 2 bases; junction bases outside the gene matches: 8. Per germline, CDR1 MNHNY and CDR2 SVGAGI (reference sequence). CDR3 residues: CASHPGGAPYEQYF. The CDR3 DNA is TGTGCCAGCCATCCAGGGGGCGCCCCCTACGAGCAGTACTTC.

The rearrangement uses TRBV7-9 and TRBJ1-6; D is possibly TRBD1 (6 bases). Deletions cut 3 bases from V and 7 bases from J, with 13 bases between. The germline V gene encodes CDR1 SEHNR and CDR2 FQNEAQ (reference sequence). The CDR3 sequence is 15 residues long. CDR3 sequence (DNA): TGTGCCAGCAGCTTGTCCAGGGGCGGGAATTCACCCCTCCACTTT. Protein product: CASSLSRGGNSPLHF.

V gene TRBV18 combines with J gene TRBJ2-1; 10 bases match TRBD2. The CDR3 has 15 residues. Germline V lookup: CDR1 KGHSH, CDR2 LQKENI. After removal of 2 bases from V and 9 bases from J, the junction contained 7 bases not matched to a gene. CDR3 loop: CASSPGLAERGEQFF. CDR3 coding DNA: TGTGCCAGCTCACCAGGACTAGCGGAGAGGGGTGAGCAGTTCTTC.

The CDR3 region is CASSFVGASRETQYF. In DNA, the CDR3 is TGTGCCAGCAGTTTCGTGGGAGCTTCACGAGAGACCCAGTACTTC. The chain recombines TRBV28 with TRBJ2-5; D possibly corresponds to TRBD2 (5 bases). The CDR3 consists of 15 residues. With 3 bases removed from V and 4 bases from J, the gap between germline ends came to 15 bases. Germline lookup yields CDR1 MDHEN and CDR2 SYDVKM. The full variable domain, with the rest looked up from reference TRBV28 and TRBJ2-5, is DVKVTQSSRYLVKRTGEKVFLECVQDMDHENMFWYRQDPGLGLRLIYFSYDVKMKEKGDIPEGYSVSREKKERFSLILESASTNQTSMYLCASSFVGASRETQYFGPGTRLLVL.

The V call is TRBV7-3, the J call TRBJ2-5; tentative D call: TRBD2 (5 bases). The CDR3 is made up of 15 amino acids. Between the trimmed V and J ends, which lost 0 bases and 1 base, there was a span of 9 bases. Germline-derived CDR1 and CDR2 are SGHTA and FQGTGA. The CDR3 sequence is CASSLTPSGQETQYF. DNA for the CDR3: TGTGCCAGCAGCTTAACGCCGAGCGGCCAAGAGACCCAGTACTTC.

V is TRBV30 and J is TRBJ2-7; TRBD1 matches 10 bases. The CDR3 sequence is 14 residues long. Germline V lookup: CDR1 GTSNPN, CDR2 SVGIG (reference sequence). J lost 7 bases, V lost 3 bases, and 9 bases had no gene match. CDR3 region: CAWRAPGQGWEQYF. CDR3 in DNA: TGTGCCTGGAGGGCACCGGGACAGGGGTGGGAGCAGTACTTC.

The chain employs TRBV18 and TRBJ2-7, with 8 bases aligning to TRBD2. Germline V gives CDR1 KGHSH, CDR2 LQKENI. Trimming cost V 2 bases and J 0 bases; bases outside gene matches: 6. The length of the CDR3 is 16 residues. CDR3 nucleotides: TGTGCCAGCTCACCAATGGCTAGCGGGTTCTCCTACGAGCAGTACTTC. It is translated as CASSPMASGFSYEQYF.

This clone showed up just a few times. The chain couples TRBV18 to TRBJ1-1; D remains unclear. The CDR3 runs to 13 residues. The ends were cut back, 4 bases at V and 2 bases at J, with 8 bases in the middle. CDR1 is KGHSH and CDR2 is LQKENI in the germline V gene. The DNA of the CDR3 is TGTGCCAGCTCACGAAACTTAAACACTGAAGCTTTCTTT. Protein: CASSRNLNTEAFF.

The rearrangement uses TRBV28 and TRBJ1-3; 7 nucleotides agree with TRBD1. Germline assignment: CDR1 MDHEN and CDR2 SYDVKM. The CDR3 covers 14 residues. With V trimmed by 10 bases and J by 0 bases, 6 bases remained unmatched. The CDR3 nucleotides are TGTGCCACCAGGGACAGCGGCTCTGGAAACACCATATATTTT. Translating gives CATRDSGSGNTIYF.

The rearrangement joins TRBV15 to TRBJ2-3, with no clear D. Germline CDR1 reads LNHNV; CDR2 reads YYDKDF (reference sequence). There are 15 residues in the CDR3. V lost 7 bases and J 1 base, leaving 15 bases between the germline ends. The CDR3 loop reads CATTPGRYRTDTQYF. As DNA, the CDR3 is TGTGCCACCACCCCAGGAAGATACCGCACAGATACGCAGTATTTT. Full variable domain (remainder filled in from reference TRBV15 and TRBJ2-3): DAMVIQNPRYQVTQFGKPVTLSCSQTLNHNVMYWYQQKSSQAPKLLFHYYDKDFNNEADTPDNFQSRRPNTSFCFLDIRSPGLGDTAMYLCATTPGRYRTDTQYFGPGTRLTVL.

This chain uses TRBV5-5 with TRBJ2-7; D possibly corresponds to TRBD2 (5 bases). The CDR3 length is 15 residues. The V end was cut by 0 bases, the J end by 4 bases, with 14 bases between. The V gene's germline CDR1 is SGHKS and CDR2 YYEKEE (reference sequence). The CDR3: CASSLAPAVQYEQYF. The CDR3 DNA sequence: TGTGCCAGCAGCTTGGCCCCAGCGGTCCAATACGAGCAGTACTTC.

This rearrangement joins TRBV7-2 to TRBJ2-7, with a tentative D call TRBD2 (6 bases). Trimming left V 5 bases short and J 0 bases short, with 14 bases between. Germline CDR1 reads SGHTA; CDR2 reads FQGNSA. The CDR3 totals 15 residues. The CDR3 reads CASSALALSSYEQYF. The CDR3 nucleotides read TGTGCCAGCAGCGCGCTAGCGCTAAGCTCCTACGAGCAGTACTTC.

This chain links TRBV23-1 with TRBJ1-6; 9 bases agree with TRBD1. TRBV23-1 is identified as an open reading frame with a role that is uncertain. The J segment lost 8 bases and the V segment lost 3 bases, leaving 11 bases of the junction unmatched. The CDR3 is 17 amino acids. Written as DNA, the CDR3 is TGCGCCAGCAGTCACATCGGACAGGGGAAATCGGATTCACCCCTCCACTTT. Protein product: CASSHIGQGKSDSPLHF.